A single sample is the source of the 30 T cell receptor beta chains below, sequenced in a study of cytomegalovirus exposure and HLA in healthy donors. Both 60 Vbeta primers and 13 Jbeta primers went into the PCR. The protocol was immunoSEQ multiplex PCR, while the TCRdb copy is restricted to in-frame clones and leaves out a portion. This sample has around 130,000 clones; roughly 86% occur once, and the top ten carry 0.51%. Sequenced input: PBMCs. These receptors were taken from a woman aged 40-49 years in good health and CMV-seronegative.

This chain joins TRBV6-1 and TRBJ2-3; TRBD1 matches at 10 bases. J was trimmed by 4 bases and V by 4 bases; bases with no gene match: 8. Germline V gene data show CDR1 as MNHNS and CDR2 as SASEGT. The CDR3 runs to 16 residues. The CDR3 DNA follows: TGTGCCAGCAGTGTGGAGACAGGGGGCGGCCCAGATACGCAGTATTTT. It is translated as CASSVETGGGPDTQYF.

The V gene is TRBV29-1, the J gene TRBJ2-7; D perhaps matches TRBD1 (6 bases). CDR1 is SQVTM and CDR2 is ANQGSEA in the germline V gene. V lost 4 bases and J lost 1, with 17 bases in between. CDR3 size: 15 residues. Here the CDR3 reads CSVVGAREGSYEQYF. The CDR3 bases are TGCAGCGTTGTGGGGGCCCGGGAAGGATCCTACGAGCAGTACTTC.

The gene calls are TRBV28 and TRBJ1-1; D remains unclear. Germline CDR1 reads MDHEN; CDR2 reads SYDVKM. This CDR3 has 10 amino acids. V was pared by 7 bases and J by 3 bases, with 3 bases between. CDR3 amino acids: CASTDTEAFF. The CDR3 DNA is TGTGCCAGCACGGACACTGAAGCTTTCTTT. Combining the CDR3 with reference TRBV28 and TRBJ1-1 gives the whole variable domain DVKVTQSSRYLVKRTGEKVFLECVQDMDHENMFWYRQDPGLGLRLIYFSYDVKMKEKGDIPEGYSVSREKKERFSLILESASTNQTSMYLCASTDTEAFFGQGTRLTVV.

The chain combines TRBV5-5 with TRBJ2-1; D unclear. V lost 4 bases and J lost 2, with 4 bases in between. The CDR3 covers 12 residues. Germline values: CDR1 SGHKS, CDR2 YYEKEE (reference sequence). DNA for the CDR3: TGTGCCAGCAGCGGCCCCTACAATGAGCAGTTCTTC. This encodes CASSGPYNEQFF.

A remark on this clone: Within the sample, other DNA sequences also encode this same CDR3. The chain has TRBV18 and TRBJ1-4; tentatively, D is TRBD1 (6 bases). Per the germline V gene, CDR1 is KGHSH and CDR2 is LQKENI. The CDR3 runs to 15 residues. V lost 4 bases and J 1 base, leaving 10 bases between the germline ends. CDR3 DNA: TGTGCCAGCTCACGATCAGGGGTAACTAATGAAAAACTGTTTTTT. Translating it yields CASSRSGVTNEKLFF.

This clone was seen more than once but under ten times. CDR3 sequence reads: CASSFGNGGEKLFF. CDR3 in DNA: TGTGCCAGCAGCTTCGGGAATGGAGGTGAAAAACTGTTTTTT. The gene calls are TRBV7-8 and TRBJ1-4, with unresolved D. The germline V gene has CDR1 SGHVS and CDR2 FQNEAQ. The ends were cut back, 3 bases at V and 7 bases at J, with 12 bases in the middle. CDR3 length equals 14 residues.

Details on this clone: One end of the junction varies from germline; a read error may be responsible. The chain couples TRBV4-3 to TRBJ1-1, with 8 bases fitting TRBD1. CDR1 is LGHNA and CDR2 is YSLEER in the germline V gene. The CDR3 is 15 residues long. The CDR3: CASSQPGQVTSSRAF. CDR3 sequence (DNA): TGCGCCAGCAGCCAACCGGGACAGGTGACCTCGAGCAGGGCCTTT.

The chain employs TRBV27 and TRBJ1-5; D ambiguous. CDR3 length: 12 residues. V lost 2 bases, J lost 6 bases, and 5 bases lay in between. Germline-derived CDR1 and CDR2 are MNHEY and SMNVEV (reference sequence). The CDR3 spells CASSLLGQPQHF. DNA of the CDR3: TGTGCCAGCAGTTTACTAGGTCAGCCCCAGCATTTT.

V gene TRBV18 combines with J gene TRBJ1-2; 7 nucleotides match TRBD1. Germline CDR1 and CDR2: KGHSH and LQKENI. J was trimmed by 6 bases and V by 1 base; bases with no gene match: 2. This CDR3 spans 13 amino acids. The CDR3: CASSPLTGDGYTF. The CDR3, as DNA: TGTGCCAGCTCACCACTCACAGGGGATGGCTACACCTTC.

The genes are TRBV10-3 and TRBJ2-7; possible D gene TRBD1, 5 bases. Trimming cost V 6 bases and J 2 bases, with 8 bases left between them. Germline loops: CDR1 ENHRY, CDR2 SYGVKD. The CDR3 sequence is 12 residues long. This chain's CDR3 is CAIRGPTYEQYF. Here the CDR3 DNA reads TGTGCCATCAGGGGGCCCACCTACGAGCAGTACTTC.

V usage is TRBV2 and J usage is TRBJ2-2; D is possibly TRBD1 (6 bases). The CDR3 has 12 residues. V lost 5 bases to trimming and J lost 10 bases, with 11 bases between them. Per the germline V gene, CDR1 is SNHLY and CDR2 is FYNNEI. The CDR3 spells CASSLQGTELFF. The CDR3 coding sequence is TGTGCCAGCAGTCTACAGGGTACGGAGCTGTTTTTT.

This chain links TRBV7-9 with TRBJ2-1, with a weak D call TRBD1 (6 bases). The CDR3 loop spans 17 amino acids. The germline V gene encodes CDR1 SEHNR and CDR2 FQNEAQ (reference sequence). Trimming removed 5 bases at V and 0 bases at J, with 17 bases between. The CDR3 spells CASSTLGQRSSYNEQFF. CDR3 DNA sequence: TGTGCCAGCAGCACCCTCGGACAGCGGAGCTCCTACAATGAGCAGTTCTTC.

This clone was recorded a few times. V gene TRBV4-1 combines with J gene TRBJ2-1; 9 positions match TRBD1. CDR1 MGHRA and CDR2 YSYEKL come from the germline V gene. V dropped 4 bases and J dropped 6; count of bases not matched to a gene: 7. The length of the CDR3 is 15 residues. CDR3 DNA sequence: TGCGCCAGCAGCCCTCGGGACAGGGAGGGCAATGAGCAGTTCTTC. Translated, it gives CASSPRDREGNEQFF.

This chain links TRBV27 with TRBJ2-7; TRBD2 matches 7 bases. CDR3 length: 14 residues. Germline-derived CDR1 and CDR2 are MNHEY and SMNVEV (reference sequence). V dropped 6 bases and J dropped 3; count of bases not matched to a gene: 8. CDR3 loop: CASRASGGGYEQYF. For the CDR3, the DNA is TGTGCCAGCAGGGCATCGGGCGGGGGCTACGAGCAGTACTTC.

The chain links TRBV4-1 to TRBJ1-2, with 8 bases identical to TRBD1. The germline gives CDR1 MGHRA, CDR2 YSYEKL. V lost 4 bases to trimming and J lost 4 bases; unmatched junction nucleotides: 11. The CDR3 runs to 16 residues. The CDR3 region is CASSRPGTGSSYGYTF. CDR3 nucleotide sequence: TGCGCCAGCAGCCGACCCGGGACAGGATCCTCCTATGGCTACACCTTC.

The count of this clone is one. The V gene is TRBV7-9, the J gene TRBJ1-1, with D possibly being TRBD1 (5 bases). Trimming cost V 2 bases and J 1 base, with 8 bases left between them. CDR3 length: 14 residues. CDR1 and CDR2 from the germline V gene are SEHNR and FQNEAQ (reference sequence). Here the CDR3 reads CASSLRGRNTEAFF. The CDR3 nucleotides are TGTGCCAGCAGCTTAAGGGGCCGGAACACTGAAGCTTTCTTT. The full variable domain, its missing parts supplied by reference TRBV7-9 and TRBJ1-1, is DTGVSQNPRHKITKRGQNVTFRCDPISEHNRLYWYRQTLGQGPEFLTYFQNEAQLEKSRLLSDRFSAERPKGSFSTLEIQRTEQGDSAMYLCASSLRGRNTEAFFGQGTRLTVV.

CDR3 nucleotides: TGTGCCAGCAGCCAAGGAGGAGAGGAACCCTACGAGCAGTACTTC. Residues: CASSQGGEEPYEQYF. This chain uses TRBV4-2 with TRBJ2-7; D is uncertain. With 1 base removed from V and 2 bases from J, the gap between germline ends came to 12 bases. The germline V gene has CDR1 LGHNA and CDR2 YNFKEQ. CDR3 size: 15 residues.

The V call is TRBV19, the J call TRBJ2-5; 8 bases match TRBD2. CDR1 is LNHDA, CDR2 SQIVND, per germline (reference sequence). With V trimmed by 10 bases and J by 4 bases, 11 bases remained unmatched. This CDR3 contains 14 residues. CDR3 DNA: TGTGCCACCGCGCGGGGGGAAGGGGTAGAGACCCAGTACTTC. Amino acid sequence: CATARGEGVETQYF.

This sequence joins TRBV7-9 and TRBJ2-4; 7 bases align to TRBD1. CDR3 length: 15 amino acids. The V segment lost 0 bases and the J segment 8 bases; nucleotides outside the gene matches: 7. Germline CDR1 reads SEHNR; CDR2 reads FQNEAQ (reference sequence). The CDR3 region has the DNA TGTGCCAGCAGCTTAGCCAATACAGGGGCACACATTCAGTACTTC. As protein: CASSLANTGAHIQYF.

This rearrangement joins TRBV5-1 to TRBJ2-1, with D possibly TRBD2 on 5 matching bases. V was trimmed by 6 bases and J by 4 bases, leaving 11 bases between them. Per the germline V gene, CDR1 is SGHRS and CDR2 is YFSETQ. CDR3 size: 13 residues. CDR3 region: CASTLGSYNEQFF. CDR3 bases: TGCGCCAGCACCCTTGGGAGTTACAATGAGCAGTTCTTC.

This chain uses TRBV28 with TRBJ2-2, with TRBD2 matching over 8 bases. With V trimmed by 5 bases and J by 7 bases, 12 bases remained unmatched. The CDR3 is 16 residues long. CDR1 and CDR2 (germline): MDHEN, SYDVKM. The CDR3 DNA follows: TGTGCCAGCAGTCTTCCCTTAGCGGGACGGGGCGGGGAGCTGTTTTTT. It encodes CASSLPLAGRGGELFF. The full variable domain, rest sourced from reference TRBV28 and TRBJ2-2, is DVKVTQSSRYLVKRTGEKVFLECVQDMDHENMFWYRQDPGLGLRLIYFSYDVKMKEKGDIPEGYSVSREKKERFSLILESASTNQTSMYLCASSLPLAGRGGELFFGEGSRLTVL.

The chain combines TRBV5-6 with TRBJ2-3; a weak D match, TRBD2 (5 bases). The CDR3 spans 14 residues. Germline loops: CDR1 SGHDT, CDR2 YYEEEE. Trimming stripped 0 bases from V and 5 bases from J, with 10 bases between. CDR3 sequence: CASSLGRRGDTQYF. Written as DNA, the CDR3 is TGTGCCAGCAGCTTGGGGAGGAGAGGAGATACGCAGTATTTT.

The CDR3 sequence is CASSSVPGTGGQYF. As DNA, the CDR3 is TGTGCCAGCAGTTCCGTACCGGGGACAGGAGGGCAGTACTTC. The chain is built from TRBV27 and TRBJ2-7; 8 bases line up with TRBD1. The V and J ends lost 4 bases and 9 bases, in that order; junction bases with no gene match: 11. CDR3 length: 14 amino acids. Germline V CDR1 and CDR2: MNHEY, SMNVEV (reference sequence).

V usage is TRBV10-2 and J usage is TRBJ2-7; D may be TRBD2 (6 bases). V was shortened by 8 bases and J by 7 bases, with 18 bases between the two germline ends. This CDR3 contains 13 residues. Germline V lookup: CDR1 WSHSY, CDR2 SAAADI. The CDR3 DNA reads TGCGCCAGCGGCGGACCGGTCCGGGGGGAGCAGTACTTC. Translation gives CASGGPVRGEQYF.

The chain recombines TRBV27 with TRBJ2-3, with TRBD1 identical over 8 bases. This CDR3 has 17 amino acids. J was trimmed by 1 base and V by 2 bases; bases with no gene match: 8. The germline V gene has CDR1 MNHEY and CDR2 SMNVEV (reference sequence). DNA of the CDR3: TGTGCCAGCAGTTTACTCCGGACGGGACAGGGCACAGATACGCAGTATTTT. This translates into CASSLLRTGQGTDTQYF.

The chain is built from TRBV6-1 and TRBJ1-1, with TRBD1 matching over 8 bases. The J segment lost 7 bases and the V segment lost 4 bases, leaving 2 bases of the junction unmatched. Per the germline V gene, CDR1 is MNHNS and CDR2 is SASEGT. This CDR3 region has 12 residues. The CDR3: CASSGQGIEAFF. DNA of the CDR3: TGTGCCAGCAGTGGACAGGGGATTGAAGCTTTCTTT.

This chain's CDR3 is CASSWTSVYEQYF. The CDR3 DNA sequence: TGCGCCAGCAGCTGGACTAGCGTGTACGAGCAGTACTTC. J is TRBJ2-7 and V is TRBV5-1; TRBD2 matches at 9 bases. V was pared by 3 bases and J by 4 bases, with 2 bases of the junction left unmatched. The length of the CDR3 is 13 residues. Germline CDR1 and CDR2: SGHRS and YFSETQ.

CDR3 in amino acids: CASSVPTGTEQYF. The CDR3 region has the DNA TGTGCCAGCAGTGTGCCTACAGGGACCGAGCAGTACTTC. This rearrangement joins TRBV2 to TRBJ2-5; D may be TRBD1 (6 bases). With the DNA end fitting TRBJ2-7 better, the J assignment may be wrong. In germline, CDR1 is SNHLY, CDR2 FYNNEI. This CDR3 spans 13 amino acids.

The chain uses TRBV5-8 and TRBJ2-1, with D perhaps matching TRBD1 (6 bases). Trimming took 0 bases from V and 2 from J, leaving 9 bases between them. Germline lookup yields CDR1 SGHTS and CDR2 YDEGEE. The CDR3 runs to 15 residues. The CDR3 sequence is CASSLGGQTYNEQFF. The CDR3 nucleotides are TGTGCCAGCAGCTTGGGGGGACAAACCTACAATGAGCAGTTCTTC.

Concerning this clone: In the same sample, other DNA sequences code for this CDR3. CDR3 region: CASSFTGGGETQYF. The CDR3 bases are TGCGCCAGCAGCTTCACAGGGGGCGGTGAGACCCAGTACTTC. The chain joins TRBV5-1 to TRBJ2-5; TRBD1 matches 9 bases. Germline CDR1 and CDR2: SGHRS and YFSETQ. The V gene end was trimmed by 2 bases and the J gene end by 5 bases; junction bases not matched to a gene: 4. This CDR3 has 14 amino acids.